The 5 T cell receptor beta chains below were found in one sample sequenced in a study of cytomegalovirus exposure and HLA in healthy donors. PCR amplification relied on 60 Vbeta primers (plus 13 Jbeta primers). Measured with immunoSEQ multiplex PCR; TCRdb has only the in-frame clones, and not every one. The sample includes around 190,000 clones, roughly 80% of them seen just once. Source material: PBMCs. These receptor sequences come from a man aged 40-50 years in good health and CMV-seropositive.

J is TRBJ1-1 and V is TRBV5-1, with D perhaps matching TRBD1 (6 bases). Per the germline V gene, CDR1 is SGHRS and CDR2 is YFSETQ. V shed 2 bases and J shed 0 bases, with 8 bases lying between them. This CDR3 is 14 amino acids long. The CDR3 bases are TGCGCCAGCAGCTTTTCAGGGGTGAACACTGAAGCTTTCTTT. Encoded protein: CASSFSGVNTEAFF.

A note on this clone: Additional DNA sequences in this sample encode the identical CDR3. This chain uses TRBV18 with TRBJ1-4; 7 bases line up with TRBD1. Germline lookup yields CDR1 KGHSH and CDR2 LQKENI. CDR3 length: 15 residues. V lost 0 bases to trimming and J lost 2 bases; unmatched junction nucleotides: 0. CDR3 loop: CASSPPGQTNEKLFF. The DNA of the CDR3 is TGTGCCAGCTCACCACCGGGACAGACTAATGAAAAACTGTTTTTT.

The chain links TRBV11-2 to TRBJ2-5, with 9 positions matching TRBD1. The junction had 9 bases not matched to a gene; V was cut back by 5 bases and J by 2 bases. Germline assignment: CDR1 SGHAT and CDR2 FQNNGV. This CDR3 region has 16 residues. CDR3 region: CASSPRTGEGQETQYF. DNA for the CDR3: TGTGCCAGCAGCCCTCGGACAGGGGAGGGTCAAGAGACCCAGTACTTC.

The chain links TRBV2 to TRBJ2-7, with TRBD1 matching 10 bases. V shed 3 bases, J shed 5 bases, and the junction held 7 bases outside the gene matches. The CDR3 has 15 amino acids. CDR1 and CDR2 from the germline V gene are SNHLY and FYNNEI. CDR3 amino acids: CASSDPGQGTDEQYF. In nucleotides, the CDR3 is TGTGCCAGCAGTGACCCGGGACAGGGGACCGACGAGCAGTACTTC.

The chain uses TRBV29-1 and TRBJ1-2; D is perhaps TRBD1 (6 bases). Germline values: CDR1 SQVTM, CDR2 ANQGSEA. This CDR3 contains 13 residues. Trimming took off 4 bases at V and 8 bases at J, with 17 bases between the two ends. The CDR3 DNA reads TGCAGCGTTGGGTTCGGGACAAACCAAGGCTACACCTTC. This codes for CSVGFGTNQGYTF. The full variable domain, rest sourced from reference TRBV29-1 and TRBJ1-2, is SAVISQKPSRDICQRGTSLTIQCQVDSQVTMMFWYRQQPGQSLTLIATANQGSEATYESGFVIDKFPISRPNLTFSTLTVSNMSPEDSSIYLCSVGFGTNQGYTFGSGTRLTVV.